This entry describes one TCR beta chain. In the original processing: Estimation of nucleated cell counts was performed using reference gene primer amplification. The protocol was immunoSEQ multiplex PCR, while the TCRdb copy is restricted to in-frame clones and leaves out a portion. V, J and clone size derive from that table, while D and trimming were established from the DNA sequence. The table lists about 360,000 clones, about 83% of them singletons, with 2.5% to 3.5% in the top ten. These data originate in a study of blood T cell repertoires in COVID-19. Study-wide context: Material from acute and convalescent COVID-19 was sourced from the United States, Italy and Spain. Sources were T cells, B-cell-depleted T cells, or PBMCs; the material itself was cDNA or gDNA.

Per germline, CDR1 KGHDR and CDR2 SFDVKD. This CDR3 region has 18 residues. After removal of 5 bases from V and 4 bases from J, the junction contained 16 bases not matched to a gene. The TCR originated in a man under 40 with active or convalescent COVID-19. The chain couples TRBV24-1 to TRBJ2-5, with 9 bases fitting TRBD2. Sequencing was done on a sample of peripheral blood. The CDR3 DNA reads as TGTGCCACCAGTGGTTTTAGTGGAGCGGGGGGCCTCGGAGAGACCCAGTACTTC. Its protein product is CATSGFSGAGGLGETQYF.